The 32 T cell receptor beta chains in this list originate from one sample, sequenced in a study of T cell repertoires in cytomegalovirus infection. TCRdb called the reads again in MiXCR, with one record for every CDR3 protein. The sample lists 150,000 to 200,000 distinct CDR3 sequences, approximately 14% occurring once. Sequencing was carried out using PBMCs. The receptors stem from a human donor in good health (CMV status not recorded). Some clones in this sample may be carry-over from other donors' samples.

This clonotype was counted a few times. The DNA of the CDR3 is TGTGCCAGCAGCACATCTAGCGGGAGCCCTCGGGTCGGGGAGCTGTTTTTT. Protein product: CASSTSSGSPRVGELFF. V is TRBV7-3 and J is TRBJ2-2; 10 bases line up with TRBD2. This CDR3 contains 17 residues. V lost 5 bases and J lost 7; bases outside the gene matches: 13. The germline V gene encodes CDR1 SGHTA and CDR2 FQGTGA.

The gene calls are TRBV5-1 and TRBJ2-7; a weak D match, TRBD2 (8 bases). In germline, CDR1 is SGHRS, CDR2 YFSETQ. With 5 bases removed from V and 0 bases from J, the gap between germline ends came to 15 bases. The CDR3 extends over 15 amino acids. The CDR3 bases are TGCGCCAGCAGTCGGGAGGGACAGAGCTCCTACGAGCAGTACTTC. Its protein is CASSREGQSSYEQYF.

This clonotype was seen ten or more times. This sequence joins TRBV28 and TRBJ1-1; D is perhaps TRBD1 (6 bases). This CDR3 spans 16 amino acids. V lost 6 bases and J lost 3, with 20 bases in between. Germline V gene data show CDR1 as MDHEN and CDR2 as SYDVKM. CDR3 DNA: TGTGCCAGCAGGTTCTCCCCGGGGGCAGGGGACACTGAAGCTTTCTTT. Translated, it gives CASRFSPGAGDTEAFF.

This clonotype appeared many times. The chain has TRBV12-3 or TRBV12-4 and TRBJ2-6; TRBD1 is a possible D gene (5 bases). The germline V and J ends were trimmed by 3 bases and 12 bases, with 9 bases remaining between them. The CDR3 loop spans 12 amino acids. CDR3 region: CASSFRAGVLTF. For the CDR3, the DNA is TGTGCCAGCAGTTTCAGGGCCGGCGTCCTGACTTTC.

This clonotype was observed many times. The chain is built from TRBV7-2 and TRBJ1-5; TRBD1 aligns across 9 bases. CDR1 SGHTA and CDR2 FQGNSA come from the germline V gene. V lost 2 bases and J lost 2; bases outside the gene matches: 1. The CDR3 sequence is 15 residues long. The CDR3 is CASSLRTGGNQPQHF. In nucleotides, the CDR3 is TGTGCCAGCAGCTTAAGGACAGGGGGCAATCAGCCCCAGCATTTT.

This clonotype was recorded a few times. V and J are TRBV14 and TRBJ2-3; D ambiguous. Trimming cost V 1 base and J 2 bases, with 10 bases left between them. CDR1 is SGHDN, CDR2 FVKESK, per germline. CDR3 length: 15 residues. The CDR3 DNA sequence: TGTGCCAGCAGCCAAGTGGCGGTAGACACAGATACGCAGTATTTT. It specifies CASSQVAVDTDTQYF.

Comments on this clonotype: Being one base from a much bigger clone, this may be a read error. The conserved phenylalanine or tryptophan is not found at the CDR3 terminus, so this likely reflects a read error. Here the CDR3 DNA reads TGTGCCAGCTTTGAGACTAGCACAGATACGCAGTATTCT. Its translation: CASFETSTDTQYS. The chain carries TRBV5-3 and TRBJ2-3; D is unclear. TRBV5-3 is known as an ORF, though its function is uncertain. The V and J ends lost 8 bases and 0 bases respectively, with 10 bases between them. CDR3 length equals 13 residues.

This clonotype has ten or more counts. The chain carries TRBV11-2 and TRBJ2-7; D call uncertain. Germline loops: CDR1 SGHAT, CDR2 FQNNGV. There are 14 residues in the CDR3. Trimming cost V 1 base and J 3 bases, with 10 bases left between them. CDR3 nucleotide sequence: TGTGCCAGCAGCTTAGTGCAGGCGGACTACGAGCAGTACTTC. This translates into CASSLVQADYEQYF.

This clonotype appeared a few times. This chain uses TRBV7-6 with TRBJ2-7; D gene ambiguous. CDR1 and CDR2 (germline): SGHVS, FNYEAQ. Between the trimmed V and J ends, which lost 2 bases and 2 bases, there was a span of 7 bases. The CDR3 totals 13 residues. CDR3 sequence reads: CASSLFGTYEQYF. The CDR3 bases are TGTGCCAGCAGCTTATTCGGAACCTACGAGCAGTACTTC.

This clonotype was observed many times. This chain links TRBV7-9 with TRBJ1-2; possibly TRBD1 for D (5 bases). From germline, CDR1 is SEHNR and CDR2 FQNEAQ (reference sequence). Trimming pared 4 bases from V and 5 bases from J, leaving 14 bases between. The CDR3 is made up of 14 amino acids. The CDR3 spells CASSSTRGTYGYTF. CDR3 in DNA: TGTGCCAGCAGCTCCACCCGGGGCACATATGGCTACACCTTC.

The V gene is TRBV29-1, the J gene TRBJ1-5; TRBD1 agrees at 9 bases. CDR3 length equals 14 residues. V trimming: 4 bases; J trimming: 4 bases; junction bases outside the gene matches: 5. From germline, CDR1 is SQVTM and CDR2 ANQGSEA. The CDR3 region has the DNA TGCAGCGTTGCCGACAGGGGGATTAATCAGCCCCAGCATTTT. Residues: CSVADRGINQPQHF.

The J gene is TRBJ1-1, the V gene TRBV2, with unresolved D. Trimming took off 6 bases at V and 5 bases at J, with 13 bases between the two ends. Germline-derived CDR1 and CDR2 are SNHLY and FYNNEI. The CDR3 is made up of 13 amino acids. The CDR3 sequence is CASRLVPTTEAFF. DNA of the CDR3: TGTGCCAGCAGGTTGGTTCCGACGACTGAAGCTTTCTTT.

This chain uses TRBV20-1 with TRBJ2-7, with a possible D match to TRBD2 (5 bases). This CDR3 comprises 11 residues. CDR1 is DFQATT and CDR2 is SNEGSKA in the germline V gene (reference sequence). The V and J ends lost 6 bases and 5 bases respectively, with 11 bases between them. DNA of the CDR3: TGCAGTGCGACCACTAGTAACGAGCAGTACTTC. Protein product: CSATTSNEQYF.

This clonotype was seen repeatedly, ten times or more. The V gene is TRBV7-2, the J gene TRBJ2-5; D ambiguous. Per germline, CDR1 SGHTA and CDR2 FQGNSA. The CDR3 has 14 residues. V was cut by 4 bases and J by 1 base, with 10 bases left in between. CDR3 DNA sequence: TGTGCCAGCAGCTGGGCCCAGGTCCAAGAGACCCAGTACTTC. Its protein is CASSWAQVQETQYF.

This chain connects TRBV4-1 to TRBJ1-2; no firm D call. Germline assignment: CDR1 MGHRA and CDR2 YSYEKL. This CDR3 comprises 18 residues. V was cut by 0 bases and J by 0 bases, with 17 bases left in between. CDR3 amino acids: CASSQDADGPKANYGYTF. The CDR3 region has the DNA TGCGCCAGCAGCCAAGATGCGGACGGACCAAAAGCTAACTATGGCTACACCTTC.

Comment on this clonotype: This sequence may be a read error, since a much larger clone differs from it by one base. The chain combines TRBV19 with TRBJ1-2, with D perhaps matching TRBD1 (5 bases). This CDR3 spans 14 amino acids. Germline CDR1 reads LNHDA; CDR2 reads SQIVND (reference sequence). CDR3 coding DNA: TGTGCCAGTAGTATACGGCAGGGCGACTATGACTACACCTTC. Amino acid sequence: CASSIRQGDYDYTF.

The chain recombines TRBV7-9 with TRBJ2-1; 10 nucleotides align to TRBD1. CDR1 is SEHNR and CDR2 is FQNEAQ in the germline V gene (reference sequence). Trimming took 3 bases from V and 5 from J; bases not matched to a gene: 10. This CDR3 has 17 residues. CDR3 nucleotide sequence: TGTGCCAGCAGCTTCCACGTAAGACAGGGGGCCGACAATGAGCAGTTCTTC. Translation gives CASSFHVRQGADNEQFF.

This clonotype was counted only a few times. This rearrangement joins TRBV5-4 to TRBJ2-1, with a possible D match to TRBD2 (5 bases). Germline values: CDR1 SGHNT, CDR2 YYREEE (reference sequence). This CDR3 is 14 amino acids long. V dropped 0 bases and J dropped 2 bases, with 6 bases sitting between them. The CDR3 here is CASSLVGAYNEQFF. The CDR3 nucleotides are TGTGCCAGCAGCTTGGTGGGAGCCTACAATGAGCAGTTCTTC.

This sequence joins TRBV27 and TRBJ1-2; TRBD1 matches at 11 bases. Germline V CDR1 and CDR2: MNHEY, SMNVEV (reference sequence). The CDR3 contains 15 residues. V shed 6 bases, J shed 2 bases, and the junction held 5 bases outside the gene matches. The CDR3, as DNA: TGTGCCAGCAGACACGGACAGGGGGCCAACTATGGCTACACCTTC. This sequence encodes CASRHGQGANYGYTF.

This clonotype was detected only a few times. The chain has TRBV28 and TRBJ1-3; tentative D call: TRBD1 (6 bases). This CDR3 spans 16 amino acids. Trimming took 4 bases from V and 0 from J, leaving 13 bases between them. Germline V gives CDR1 MDHEN, CDR2 SYDVKM. The CDR3 DNA is TGTGCCAGCAGTTCCGAGGGGGTTTTCTCTGGAAACACCATATATTTT. Protein sequence: CASSSEGVFSGNTIYF.

This clonotype was detected ten times or more. The rearrangement links TRBV7-2 to TRBJ2-5, with 9 bases matching TRBD2. Germline V gives CDR1 SGHTA, CDR2 FQGNSA. This CDR3 has 13 residues. With V trimmed by 7 bases and J by 5 bases, 5 bases remained unmatched. The CDR3 nucleotides are TGTGCCAGCACCATAGCGGGAGTCGAGACCCAGTACTTC. Encoded protein: CASTIAGVETQYF.

This clonotype was seen many times. The rearrangement links TRBV10-3 to TRBJ2-7; D ambiguous. The CDR3 extends over 14 amino acids. Germline V gene data show CDR1 as ENHRY and CDR2 as SYGVKD. V lost 5 bases and J lost 2, with 13 bases in between. CDR3 loop: CAISSRAVTYEQYF. CDR3 bases: TGTGCCATCAGTAGTCGGGCAGTCACCTACGAGCAGTACTTC.

In its sample, this clonotype was seen many times. The V gene is TRBV7-2, the J gene TRBJ2-7, with 11 bases matching TRBD2. Germline CDR1 is SGHTA and CDR2 is FQGNSA. CDR3 size: 14 residues. Losses at the gene ends were 7 bases for V and 6 bases for J; bases not matched to a gene: 8. CDR3 DNA: TGTGCCAGCACCCTTAGCGGGAGGGCCCGCGAGCAGTACTTC. It yields the protein CASTLSGRAREQYF.

This clonotype was found many times. This sequence joins TRBV3-1 and TRBJ2-2; TRBD1 is a possible D gene (6 bases). Germline-derived CDR1 and CDR2 are LGHDT and YNNKEL (reference sequence). The CDR3 loop spans 13 amino acids. Trimming stripped 4 bases from V and 5 bases from J, with 8 bases between. The CDR3 bases are TGTGCCAGCAGCCTACAGGGAACCGGGGAGCTGTTTTTT. Its protein is CASSLQGTGELFF.

The chain has TRBV10-3 and TRBJ2-1; 7 bases fit TRBD1. Germline CDR1 is ENHRY and CDR2 is SYGVKD. The junction had 7 bases not matched to a gene; V was cut back by 11 bases and J by 3 bases. The CDR3 sequence is 13 residues long. The CDR3: CAGRDSNYNEQFF. CDR3 DNA sequence: TGTGCCGGCCGGGACAGCAACTACAATGAGCAGTTCTTC.

This clonotype has at least ten counts. This chain connects TRBV28 to TRBJ2-2; 8 bases fit TRBD2. The CDR3 runs 16 residues. Losses at the gene ends were 2 bases for V and 3 bases for J; bases not matched to a gene: 5. The germline gives CDR1 MDHEN, CDR2 SYDVKM. DNA for the CDR3: TGTGCCAGCAGTTTAACGCCGGGAGGGCACACCGGGGAGCTGTTTTTT. It specifies CASSLTPGGHTGELFF. The whole variable domain, filled in from reference TRBV28 and TRBJ2-2, reads DVKVTQSSRYLVKRTGEKVFLECVQDMDHENMFWYRQDPGLGLRLIYFSYDVKMKEKGDIPEGYSVSREKKERFSLILESASTNQTSMYLCASSLTPGGHTGELFFGEGSRLTVL.

This CDR3 is CASTGLAGGTRYNEQFF. CDR3 coding DNA: TGTGCCAGCACCGGACTAGCGGGAGGCACCCGCTACAATGAGCAGTTCTTC. V is TRBV28 and J is TRBJ2-1; 14 bases line up with TRBD2. Germline V lookup: CDR1 MDHEN, CDR2 SYDVKM. The CDR3 is 17 residues long. The V segment lost 7 bases and the J segment 3 bases; nucleotides outside the gene matches: 8.

This clonotype was recorded a few times. This chain uses TRBV28 with TRBJ2-4; D not certain. The CDR3 length is 15 residues. Trimming cost V 2 bases and J 0 bases, with 8 bases left between them. Germline values: CDR1 MDHEN, CDR2 SYDVKM. The CDR3 sequence: CASSLEALAKNIQYF. DNA of the CDR3: TGTGCCAGCAGTTTAGAAGCGCTAGCCAAAAACATTCAGTACTTC.

This clonotype was detected many times. The chain employs TRBV4-3 and TRBJ2-7; possibly TRBD2 for D (6 bases). V was shortened by 0 bases and J by 2 bases, with 14 bases between the two germline ends. Germline V gene data show CDR1 as LGHNA and CDR2 as YSLEER. CDR3 length equals 16 residues. CDR3 in DNA: TGCGCCAGCAGCCAAGATTCCGGGGGAACTCCCTACGAGCAGTACTTC. This codes for CASSQDSGGTPYEQYF.

The V call is TRBV5-6, the J call TRBJ1-5; a weak D match, TRBD1 (6 bases). V lost 1 base and J 2 bases, leaving 13 bases between the germline ends. CDR1 is SGHDT and CDR2 is YYEEEE in the germline V gene. CDR3 size: 16 residues. The CDR3, as DNA: TGTGCCAGCAGCTTGACGGCGGGGGCTGGCAATCAGCCCCAGCATTTT. Amino acids: CASSLTAGAGNQPQHF.

As for this clonotype: It may be a read error: a sequence one base away is much more abundant. The chain recombines TRBV12-3 or TRBV12-4 with TRBJ2-5; D may correspond to TRBD1 or TRBD2 (6 bases each). CDR3 length: 15 amino acids. V lost 4 bases, J lost 1 base, and 13 bases lay in between. The CDR3 reads CASSSDGGRQETQYF. As DNA, the CDR3 is TGTGCCAGCAGTTCAGACGGGGGCCGCCAAGAGACCCAGTACTTC.

Many counts were recorded for this clonotype. The chain uses TRBV28 and TRBJ1-5; 7 bases fit TRBD1. CDR3 length: 12 residues. V gave up 5 bases and J gave up 9 bases; unmatched junction bases: 4. CDR1 is MDHEN, CDR2 SYDVKM, per germline. The CDR3 DNA sequence: TGTGCCAGCAGTACGCGGACAGGGCCCCAGCATTTT. The encoded protein is CASSTRTGPQHF.